This T cell receptor (beta chain) was observed in a study of blood T cell repertoires in COVID-19. About the research overall: Some COVID-19 samples were acute and others convalescent; all came from the United States, Italy and Spain.

Followed over time, Seattle patients had been enrolled while infection was active. Original processing methods: The authors estimated nucleated cell counts from reference gene primer amplification. Assay: immunoSEQ multiplex PCR; the TCRdb copy retains only in-frame clones and omits some. The V and J calls and clone size were taken over from that table, and D and trimming were inferred from the DNA. The sample has approximately 28,000 clones; about 92% are singletons. Sequences were obtained from peripheral blood. This clonotype originated in a woman between 70 and 85 years old with COVID-19, enrolled during active disease.

CDR3 region: CASSRYWTGGEGQPQHF. DNA of the CDR3: TGTGCCAGCAGCCGTTACTGGACAGGGGGCGAGGGTCAGCCCCAGCATTTT. The chain is built from TRBV5-5 and TRBJ1-5; 11 nucleotides line up with TRBD1. The V gene end was trimmed by 4 bases and the J gene end by 6 bases; junction bases not matched to a gene: 12. Germline values: CDR1 SGHKS, CDR2 YYEKEE (reference sequence). CDR3 length: 17 amino acids.